The 3 T cell receptor beta chains given below trace back to one sample, sequenced in a study of T cell repertoires in cytomegalovirus infection. TCRdb re-called the reads with MiXCR, one entry per CDR3 protein. The table lists more than 400,000 distinct CDR3 sequences, more than 20% of them singletons. The specimen was PBMCs. The receptors were gathered from a human donor in good health (CMV status not recorded). Some clones in this sample may be carry-over from other donors' samples.

The chain recombines TRBV12-5 with TRBJ2-6, with D possibly TRBD1 on 6 matching bases. The germline V gene has CDR1 LGHNT and CDR2 FRNRAP. The V end was cut by 9 bases, the J end by 0 bases, with 18 bases between. This CDR3 has 17 residues. CDR3 residues: CASPRTVTPSGANVLTF. The CDR3 DNA is TGTGCTAGCCCTCGGACAGTTACCCCCTCTGGGGCCAACGTCCTGACTTTC.

This clonotype was seen more than once but under ten times. Here the CDR3 reads CASSQAADRGEKLFF. For the CDR3, the DNA is TGCGCCAGCAGCCAAGCGGCGGACAGGGGGGAAAAACTGTTTTTT. The chain recombines TRBV4-3 with TRBJ1-4; TRBD1 agrees at 10 bases. CDR3 length equals 15 residues. V lost 1 base and J lost 8; bases outside the gene matches: 4. Germline V CDR1 and CDR2: LGHNA, YSLEER.

The CDR3 region is CSARGGSGTRSYNEQFF. The CDR3 bases are TGCAGTGCTAGAGGAGGAAGCGGAACCCGCTCCTACAATGAGCAGTTCTTC. The rearrangement uses TRBV20-1 and TRBJ2-1; weak D call: TRBD2 (5 bases). The CDR3 is 17 residues long. Germline CDR1 DFQATT, CDR2 SNEGSKA (reference sequence). V gave up 1 base and J gave up 0 bases, with 16 bases separating them.